This TCR beta chain was identified in a study of CD4 and CD8 cells across lung adenocarcinoma regions. TCRdb analysed the PCR reads with MiXCR anew, one entry per CDR3 protein. Of approximately 24,000 distinct CDR3 sequences listed, 40% to 60% are singletons. The trim removed 2 bases at V and 1 base at J, leaving 1 base unmatched. Germline values: CDR1 MNHEY, CDR2 SVGAGI. This CDR3 spans 16 amino acids. This clonotype was observed many times. Samples came from patients with localized non-small cell lung adenocarcinoma. This chain connects TRBV6-5 to TRBJ2-2, with 10 positions matching TRBD2. The clonotype comes from a male donor with lung adenocarcinoma. The CD4 and CD8 labels of this study may be unreliable. Sequencing input: CD8+ T cells from the center of a lung tumor. The DNA for the CDR3 is TGTGCCAGCAGTTACCGGACTAGCGGGAACACCGGGGAGCTGTTTTTT. It specifies CASSYRTSGNTGELFF.